This section outlines one TCR beta chain sequence together with its context. The germline V gene encodes CDR1 MDHEN and CDR2 SYDVKM. V shed 2 bases and J shed 3 bases, with 14 bases lying between them. This CDR3 has 15 amino acids. This specimen belongs to a study of T cell responses to AZD1222 COVID-19 vaccine. Some clones are missing from TCRdb's copy, which holds only in-frame ones; the method was immunoSEQ multiplex PCR. The sample contains around 200,000 clones, 90% to 95% of which appear only once. The TCR originated in an adult who received the AZD1222 COVID-19 vaccine. Sample: peripheral blood, taken 28 days after the second AZD1222 dose. V and J are TRBV28 and TRBJ2-7; tentative D call: TRBD1 (5 bases). The CDR3 reads CASSLGARQSYEQYF. The CDR3 DNA reads TGTGCCAGCAGTTTAGGCGCCAGACAGAGCTACGAGCAGTACTTC.